Detailed here is one TCR beta chain. Its specificity is not known. The CDR3 runs to 15 residues. CDR1 is LNHDA and CDR2 is SQIVND in the germline V gene (reference sequence). With V trimmed by 4 bases and J by 6 bases, 4 bases remained unmatched. This sample is drawn from a study of T cell responses to AZD1222 COVID-19 vaccine. Across the study: Analysis merged second doses at about 4 or about 12 weeks.

Generated by immunoSEQ multiplex PCR, the TCRdb table keeps only in-frame clones and is missing some. The sample carries tens of thousands of clones, around 90% recorded once. Study-wide points: Spike-specific TCRs gained breadth and depth after people received two AZD1222 doses.

The rearrangement joins TRBV19 to TRBJ1-5, with 12 bases that match TRBD1. The TCR originated in an adult in good health. The specimen was peripheral blood, collected on day 0 of AZD1222 vaccination. CDR3 protein: CASSTGTGGGQPQHF. Here the CDR3 DNA reads TGTGCCAGTAGTACTGGGACAGGGGGCGGTCAGCCCCAGCATTTT.